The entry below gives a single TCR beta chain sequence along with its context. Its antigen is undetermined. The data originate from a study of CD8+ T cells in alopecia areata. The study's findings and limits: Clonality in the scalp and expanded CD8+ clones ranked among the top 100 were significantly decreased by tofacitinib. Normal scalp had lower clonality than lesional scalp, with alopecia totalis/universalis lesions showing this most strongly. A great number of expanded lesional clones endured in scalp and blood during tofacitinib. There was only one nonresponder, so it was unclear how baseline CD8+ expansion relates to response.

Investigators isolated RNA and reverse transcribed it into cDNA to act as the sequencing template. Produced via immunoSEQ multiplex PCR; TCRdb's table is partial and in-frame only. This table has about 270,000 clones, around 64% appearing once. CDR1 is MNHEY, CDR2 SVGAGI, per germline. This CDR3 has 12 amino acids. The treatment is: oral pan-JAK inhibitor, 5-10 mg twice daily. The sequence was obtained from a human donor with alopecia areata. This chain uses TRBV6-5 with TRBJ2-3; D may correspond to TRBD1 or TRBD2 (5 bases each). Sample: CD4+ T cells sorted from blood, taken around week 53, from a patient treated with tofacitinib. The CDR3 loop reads CASRDLTDTQYF. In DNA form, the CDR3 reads TGTGCATCAAGGGACCTCACAGATACGCAGTATTTT.